The 3 T cell receptor beta chains presented below share a single source sample, sequenced in a study of cytomegalovirus exposure and HLA in healthy donors (TCRdb year 2017). Libraries were prepared through the immunoSEQ multiplex PCR assay. The multiplex PCR relied on a mix of 60 forward primers for TCR Vbeta segments and 13 reverse primers for TCR Jbeta segments. The immuneACCESS repertoire file appears here via TCRdb, limited to in-frame rearrangements. These files lack a portion of the clones; in checked studies, under half of the deficit traces to unresolved V genes, and the cause of the others is not known. This sample holds tens of thousands of clones; about four fifths were observed only once. In total, the top ten clones hold 10% of the sample. The material sequenced was PBMCs. The receptors stem from a human donor in good health.

The chain combines TRBV5-1 with TRBJ2-1; 10 nucleotides match TRBD2. There are 18 residues in the CDR3. J lost 0 bases, V lost 2 bases, and 8 bases had no gene match. Per the germline V gene, CDR1 is SGHRS and CDR2 is YFSETQ. This CDR3 reads CASSLGLAVRSSYNEQFF. In DNA form, the CDR3 reads TGCGCCAGCAGCTTAGGACTAGCGGTGAGGAGCTCCTACAATGAGCAGTTCTTC.

This clone appeared once. This chain joins TRBV7-3 and TRBJ2-2; TRBD1 is a possible D gene (6 bases). Germline assignment: CDR1 SGHTA and CDR2 FQGTGA. This CDR3 comprises 17 residues. Between the trimmed V and J ends, which lost 8 bases and 0 bases, there was a span of 19 bases. The CDR3 protein is CASSPSDSRANTGELFF. Here the CDR3 DNA reads TGTGCCAGCTCCCCCTCGGACAGCAGGGCGAACACCGGGGAGCTGTTTTTT.

This chain uses TRBV6-5 with TRBJ2-1; 10 bases line up with TRBD2. Germline loops: CDR1 MNHEY, CDR2 SVGAGI. Unmatched junction bases numbered 1, after V lost 6 bases and J lost 5 bases. The CDR3 has 13 residues. The CDR3, as DNA: TGTGCCAGCAGCACTAGCGGGGACAATGAGCAGTTCTTC. Protein sequence: CASSTSGDNEQFF.